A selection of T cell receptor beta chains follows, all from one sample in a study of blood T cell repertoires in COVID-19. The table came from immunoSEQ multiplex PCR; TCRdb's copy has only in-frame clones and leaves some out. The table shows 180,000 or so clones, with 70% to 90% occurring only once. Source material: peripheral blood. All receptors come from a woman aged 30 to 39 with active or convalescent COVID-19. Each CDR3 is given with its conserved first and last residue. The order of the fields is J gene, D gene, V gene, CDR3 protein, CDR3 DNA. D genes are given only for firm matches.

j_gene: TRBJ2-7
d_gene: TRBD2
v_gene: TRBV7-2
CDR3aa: CASSSPPGGGYEQYF
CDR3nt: TGTGCCAGCAGCTCTCCCCCGGGGGGGGGATACGAGCAGTACTTC

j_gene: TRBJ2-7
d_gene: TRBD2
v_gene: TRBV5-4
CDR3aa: CASSLAGSGSDEQYF
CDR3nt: TGTGCCAGCAGCTTGGCCGGTAGCGGGAGTGACGAGCAGTACTTC

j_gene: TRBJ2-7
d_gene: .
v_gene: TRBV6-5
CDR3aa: CASTYYEQYF
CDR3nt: TGTGCCAGCACCTACTACGAGCAGTACTTC

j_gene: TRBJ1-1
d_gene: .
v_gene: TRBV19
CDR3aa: CASSIGQGVNTEAFF
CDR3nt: TGTGCCAGTAGTATTGGGCAGGGCGTTAACACTGAAGCTTTCTTT

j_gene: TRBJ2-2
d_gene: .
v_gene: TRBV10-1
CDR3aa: CASSESLAVGTGELFF
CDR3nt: TGCGCCAGCAGTGAGTCCTTAGCGGTGGGCACCGGGGAGCTGTTTTTT

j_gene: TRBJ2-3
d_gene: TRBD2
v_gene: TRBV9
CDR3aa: CASSERGLAGGSSDTQYF
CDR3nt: TGTGCCAGCAGCGAGAGGGGACTAGCGGGAGGGAGTTCAGATACGCAGTATTTT

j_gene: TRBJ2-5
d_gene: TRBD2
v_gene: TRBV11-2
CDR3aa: CASSLLAGAYQETQYF
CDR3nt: TGTGCCAGCAGCCTACTAGCGGGAGCGTACCAAGAGACCCAGTACTTC

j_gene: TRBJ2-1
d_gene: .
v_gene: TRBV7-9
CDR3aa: CASSLVAGEGNEQFF
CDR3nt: TGTGCCAGCAGCTTGGTGGCAGGGGAGGGCAATGAGCAGTTCTTC

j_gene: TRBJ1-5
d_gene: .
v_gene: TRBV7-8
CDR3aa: CASSFSENLSNQPQHF
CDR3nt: TGTGCCAGCAGCTTTTCGGAGAACCTTAGCAATCAGCCCCAGCATTTT

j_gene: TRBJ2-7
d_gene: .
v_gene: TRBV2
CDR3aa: CASSERGYEQYF
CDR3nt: TGTGCCAGCAGTGAAAGGGGGTACGAGCAGTACTTC

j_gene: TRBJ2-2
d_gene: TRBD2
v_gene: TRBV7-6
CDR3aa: CASSTGTSSANTGELFF
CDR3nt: TGTGCCAGCAGCACCGGGACTAGTAGCGCGAACACCGGGGAGCTGTTTTTT

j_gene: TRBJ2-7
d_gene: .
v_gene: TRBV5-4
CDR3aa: CASSLVGGQVPEQYF
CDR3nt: TGTGCCAGCAGCTTGGTTGGGGGCCAGGTCCCCGAGCAGTACTTC

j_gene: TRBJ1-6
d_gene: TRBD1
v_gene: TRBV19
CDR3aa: CASRDRENSPLHF
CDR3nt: TGTGCCAGTAGAGACAGGGAGAATTCACCCCTCCACTTT